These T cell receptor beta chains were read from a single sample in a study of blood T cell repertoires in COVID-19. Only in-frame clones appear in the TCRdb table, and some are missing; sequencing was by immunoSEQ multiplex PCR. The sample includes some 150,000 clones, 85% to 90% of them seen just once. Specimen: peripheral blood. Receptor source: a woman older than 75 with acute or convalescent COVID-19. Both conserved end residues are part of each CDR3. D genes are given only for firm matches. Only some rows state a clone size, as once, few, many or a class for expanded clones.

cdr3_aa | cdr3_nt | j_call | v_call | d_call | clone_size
CASSPRDRVKIEAFF | TGTGCTAGCAGCCCCCGGGACAGGGTAAAGATTGAAGCTTTCTTT | TRBJ1-1 | TRBV7-7 | TRBD1 | -
CASSHWDAGRGGGYTF | TGTGCCAGCAGCCATTGGGATGCAGGGCGGGGGGGAGGCTACACCTTC | TRBJ1-2 | TRBV4-2 | - | -
CASSVEDGRGQAGELFF | TGTGCCAGCAGCGTAGAGGATGGCAGGGGGCAAGCCGGGGAGCTGTTTTTT | TRBJ2-2 | TRBV9 | TRBD1 | -
CSAGRGSNTEAFF | TGCAGCGCCGGCAGGGGATCAAACACTGAAGCTTTCTTT | TRBJ1-1 | TRBV29-1 | - | once
CASSDRGGGNTIYF | TGTGCCTCCTCAGACAGGGGAGGTGGAAACACCATATATTTT | TRBJ1-3 | TRBV30 | TRBD1 | -
CASSQDRDRPYEQYF | TGCGCCAGCAGCCAAGATCGGGACAGGCCCTACGAGCAGTACTTC | TRBJ2-7 | TRBV4-1 | TRBD1 | -
CAWGRGLAGGGETQYF | TGTGCCTGGGGCCGGGGACTAGCCGGGGGTGGGGAGACCCAGTACTTC | TRBJ2-5 | TRBV30 | TRBD2 | -
CASSVFGQGVETLHF | TGTGCCAGCAGCGTATTCGGACAGGGAGTCGAGACCCTCCACTTT | TRBJ1-6 | TRBV9 | TRBD1 | -
CASSISADYGYTF | TGTGCCAGTAGTATTAGTGCTGACTATGGCTACACCTTC | TRBJ1-2 | TRBV19 | - | -
CASSQGARGTLDEQYF | TGCGCCAGCAGCCAAGGTGCACGGGGTACTTTGGACGAGCAGTACTTC | TRBJ2-7 | TRBV4-1 | - | -
CASSGSLAGEYNEQFF | TGTGCCAGCAGCGGTAGCTTAGCGGGGGAGTACAATGAGCAGTTCTTC | TRBJ2-1 | TRBV9 | TRBD2 | -
CASSLAVLSNTEAFF | TGTGCCAGCAGCTTAGCGGTGCTATCGAACACTGAAGCTTTCTTT | TRBJ1-1 | TRBV7-2 | - | once
CAWSQGALTATDTQYF | TGTGCCTGGAGTCAAGGGGCACTAACGGCCACAGATACGCAGTATTTT | TRBJ2-3 | TRBV30 | - | -
CASSPTLGHLNTEAFF | TGTGCCAGCAGTCCCACCTTAGGACACTTGAACACTGAAGCTTTCTTT | TRBJ1-1 | TRBV21-1 | - | -
CASSLIFLADNSPLHF | TGTGCCAGCAGCTTAATCTTCTTGGCAGATAATTCACCCCTCCACTTT | TRBJ1-6 | TRBV7-2 | - | once
CASILSPLNTIYF | TGTGCCAGCATCCTATCCCCTTTAAACACCATATATTTT | TRBJ1-3 | TRBV12-3/TRBV12-4 | - | once
CASSTRTSGGPVETQYF | TGTGCCAGCAGCACCCGGACTAGCGGGGGGCCGGTAGAGACCCAGTACTTC | TRBJ2-5 | TRBV7-2 | TRBD2 | -
CSASQGQETQYF | TGCAGTGCTAGTCAGGGGCAAGAGACCCAGTACTTC | TRBJ2-5 | TRBV20-1 | - | -
CASSQERYSGANVLTF | TGCGCCAGCAGCCAAGAACGCTACTCTGGGGCCAACGTCCTGACTTTC | TRBJ2-6 | TRBV4-3 | - | -
CASSLDRWNTEAFF | TGTGCCAGCAGCTTGGACAGGTGGAACACTGAAGCTTTCTTT | TRBJ1-1 | TRBV7-9 | TRBD1 | -
CASSFSEDTEAFF | TGTGCCAGCAGCTTTTCGGAGGACACTGAAGCTTTCTTT | TRBJ1-1 | TRBV7-3 | - | -
CASSSTLRQGGSPLHF | TGTGCCAGCAGCTCTACACTCAGACAGGGTGGTTCACCCCTCCACTTT | TRBJ1-6 | TRBV7-6 | TRBD1 | few
CASSSTTGSTEAFF | TGTGCCAGCAGCTCTACGACAGGGAGTACTGAAGCTTTCTTT | TRBJ1-1 | TRBV13 | TRBD1 | -
CATSTGQGTVSPLHF | TGTGCCACCAGCACTGGACAGGGTACCGTTTCACCCCTCCACTTT | TRBJ1-6 | TRBV15 | TRBD1 | -
CASSLGPAVYEQYF | TGTGCCAGCAGCCTGGGCCCAGCCGTCTACGAGCAGTACTTC | TRBJ2-7 | TRBV11-2 | - | -
CASSASRASSYNSPLHF | TGTGCCAGCAGTGCTTCGAGGGCCTCCTCCTATAATTCACCCCTCCACTTT | TRBJ1-6 | TRBV6-1 | - | few
CASRRDGNTGELFF | TGTGCCAGCAGGCGAGATGGGAACACCGGGGAGCTGTTTTTT | TRBJ2-2 | TRBV3-1/TRBV3-2 | - | -
CSAVDPGQGNTEAFF | TGCAGCGCCGTAGATCCGGGACAGGGGAACACTGAAGCTTTCTTT | TRBJ1-1 | TRBV29-1 | TRBD1 | -
CASSRGQGVSPLHF | TGTGCCAGTAGCCGGGGACAGGGAGTATCACCCCTCCACTTT | TRBJ1-6 | TRBV19 | TRBD1 | -
CASSLESGAAYEQYF | TGTGCCAGCAGCTTAGAAAGCGGGGCGGCCTACGAGCAGTACTTC | TRBJ2-7 | TRBV11-2 | TRBD2 | -
CASSPTSMGTEAFF | TGTGCCAGCTCACCTACTAGTATGGGCACTGAAGCTTTCTTT | TRBJ1-1 | TRBV18 | - | -
CASSFQDRGLSGANVLTF | TGTGCCAGCAGTTTCCAAGACAGGGGCCTCTCTGGGGCCAACGTCCTGACTTTC | TRBJ2-6 | TRBV7-2 | TRBD1 | -
CSARDSEAFF | TGCAGTGCCCGGGACAGCGAAGCTTTCTTT | TRBJ1-1 | TRBV20-1 | TRBD1 | -
CASSSWTSSRETQYF | TGTGCCAGCAGCTCTTGGACTAGCTCGAGGGAGACCCAGTACTTC | TRBJ2-5 | TRBV3-1/TRBV3-2 | TRBD2 | -
CASSSGTGVGDEQFF | TGCGCCAGCAGCTCTGGGACAGGGGTTGGCGATGAGCAGTTCTTC | TRBJ2-1 | TRBV5-1 | TRBD1 | -
CASSLGVGGDRVYGYTF | TGTGCCAGCAGCTTAGGGGTTGGCGGGGACAGGGTGTATGGCTACACCTTC | TRBJ1-2 | TRBV7-2 | TRBD1 | -
CASSLGQGRNQPQHF | TGTGCCAGCAGCTTGGGACAGGGTAGGAATCAGCCCCAGCATTTT | TRBJ1-5 | TRBV5-8 | TRBD1 | -
CASSLGGQGVHYGYTF | TGCGCCAGCAGCTTGGGGGGACAGGGGGTCCACTATGGCTACACCTTC | TRBJ1-2 | TRBV5-1 | TRBD1 | -
CASSFRGVVNTEAFF | TGTGCCAGCAGTTTTCGGGGGGTCGTTAACACTGAAGCTTTCTTT | TRBJ1-1 | TRBV27 | - | -
CASSAQGAWDSPLHF | TGTGCCAGCAGCGCACAGGGGGCTTGGGATTCACCCCTCCACTTT | TRBJ1-6 | TRBV9 | TRBD1 | -
CASSLQGSNEQYF | TGCGCCAGCAGCCTGCAGGGGTCCAACGAGCAGTACTTC | TRBJ2-7 | TRBV5-1 | - | -